This T cell receptor (beta chain) was sequenced during a study of blood T cells in healthy people across ages. As concerns this clonotype: Its antigen is undetermined.

Alongside a J-beta primer mix, a sample-barcoded 5' primer served in a second PCR lasting roughly 7 to 11 cycles. MiXCR, run by TCRdb on the 5' RACE reads, gives a single entry per CDR3 protein. The sample holds 910,000 or so distinct CDR3 sequences, roughly 51% seen once. Study-level findings and limits: Observed TCR beta diversity showed a strong correlation with the percentage of naive T cells as measured by flow cytometry.

CDR1 SQVTM and CDR2 ANQGSEA come from the germline V gene. CDR3 length equals 15 residues. The V gene lost 7 bases and the J gene lost 2 bases, with 19 bases spanning the gap. The chain employs TRBV29-1 and TRBJ2-3, with D possibly matching TRBD1 (6 bases). The material sequenced was blood. The clonotype was recovered from a woman between 55 and 75 years old in good health. Written as DNA, the CDR3 is TGCAGCGGCCGACAGGCCGCAGTATACACAGATACGCAGTATTTT. This sequence encodes CSGRQAAVYTDTQYF.